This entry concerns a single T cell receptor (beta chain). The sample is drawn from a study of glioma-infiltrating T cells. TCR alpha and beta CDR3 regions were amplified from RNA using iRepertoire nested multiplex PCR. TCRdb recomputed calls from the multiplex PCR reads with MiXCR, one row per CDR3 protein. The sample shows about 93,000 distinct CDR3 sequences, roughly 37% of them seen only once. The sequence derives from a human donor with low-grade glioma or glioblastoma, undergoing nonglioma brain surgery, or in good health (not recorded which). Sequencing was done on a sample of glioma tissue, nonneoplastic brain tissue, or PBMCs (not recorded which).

The CDR3 is CASSLGLAGPERETQYF. CDR3 sequence (DNA): TGCGCCAGCAGCTTGGGGCTAGCGGGACCCGAAAGGGAGACCCAGTACTTC. The J gene is TRBJ2-5, the V gene TRBV5-1; TRBD2 aligns across 9 bases. V lost 0 bases and J lost 5; bases outside the gene matches: 11. Germline V gives CDR1 SGHRS, CDR2 YFSETQ. The CDR3 loop spans 17 amino acids.